This TCR beta chain comes out of a study of a mutant IDH1 vaccine in newly diagnosed glioma. The overall study: Initiation of the vaccine course occurred 4-6 weeks after radiotherapy alone, or alongside temozolomide cycles. Therapy received beforehand was radiotherapy, temozolomide, or both, with most patients given both.

Study-wide results and limits: Among all patients, vaccine-induced immune responses occurred in approximately 94%.

Regarding time point: week 35, safety follow-up. What each vaccine dose contained was 300 ug of mutant IDH1 20-mer peptide, accompanied by topical imiquimod. New WHO grade 3 or 4 astrocytomas that were IDH1-mutant and ATRX-lost had been found in donors. Notes on this clone: What it binds is not known.

Trimming took off 5 bases at V and 4 bases at J, with 14 bases between the two ends. The CDR3 is 14 amino acids. Per germline, CDR1 SGHTA and CDR2 FQGNSA. Clones were read by immunoSEQ multiplex PCR, and TCRdb kept only the in-frame ones, dropping some. The sample records tens of thousands of clones, 65% to 75% being singletons. This sequence originates from a man in his fifties with glioma. Sequences were derived from PBMCs, sampled from a glioma patient whose treatment included an IDH1 peptide vaccine. The chain joins TRBV7-2 to TRBJ1-2; D is unresolved. Here the CDR3 reads CASSEPAGFYGYTF. The CDR3 coding sequence is TGTGCCAGCAGCGAACCGGCAGGTTTCTATGGCTACACCTTC.